Presented here are 14 T cell receptor beta chains from one specimen sequenced in a study of T-cell memory formation after mild COVID-19 (dated by TCRdb to the early 2020s). The library came from 5' RACE. The instrument given in TCRdb is Illumina NovaSeq 6000. TCRdb itself trimmed the public reads at Q25 with fastp, ran MiXCR and retained productive beta chains. When rows share a CDR3 protein, they turn into one entry using the most common DNA and genes. The sample profile shows some 440,000 distinct CDR3 sequences; about 23% of them were found once. Around 13% of the sample is in the top ten clones. Sequencing was done on a sample of PBMCs or a T cell subset sorted from them (not recorded which). Receptors were obtained from an adult woman who had mild COVID-19 (a few samples of this study predate the infection). The sample titles of this study are shuffled in the database, so cell type and time point are left out; the donor was told from shared clones.

The chain carries TRBV6-5 and TRBJ2-6; D perhaps matches TRBD1 (5 bases). Trimming shortened V by 6 bases and J by 3 bases, and 12 bases separated the two germline ends. From germline, CDR1 is MNHEY and CDR2 SVGAGI. This CDR3 has 15 amino acids. The CDR3 loop is CASRSNRHGANVLTF. Here the CDR3 DNA reads TGTGCCAGCAGATCAAACAGGCATGGGGCCAACGTCCTGACTTTC.

This clonotype showed up many times. The chain has TRBV12-3 or TRBV12-4 and TRBJ1-6; 7 bases align to TRBD1. With 7 bases clipped from V and 9 bases from J, the junction kept 12 bases outside the gene matches. The CDR3 loop spans 15 amino acids. As DNA, the CDR3 is TGTGCCAGCACCCACATGGGACAGCACAGTTCACCCCTCCACTTT. Translating gives CASTHMGQHSSPLHF.

V usage is TRBV2 and J usage is TRBJ1-6; D gene uncertain. Trimming stripped 0 bases from V and 0 bases from J, with 9 bases between. Germline CDR1 is SNHLY and CDR2 is FYNNEI. This CDR3 has 17 amino acids. CDR3 sequence (DNA): TGTGCCAGCAGTGAAGCGGCGGAAAGCTCCTATAATTCACCCCTCCACTTT. Translating it yields CASSEAAESSYNSPLHF.

The rearrangement uses TRBV15 and TRBJ2-1; 8 bases match TRBD1. This CDR3 spans 14 amino acids. Unmatched junction bases numbered 10, after V lost 5 bases and J lost 10 bases. CDR1 is LNHNV and CDR2 is YYDKDF in the germline V gene (reference sequence). The CDR3 here is CATSPRQGFNEQFF. The CDR3 DNA follows: TGTGCCACCAGCCCGCGACAGGGGTTCAACGAGCAGTTCTTC.

This clonotype was seen a handful of times. The chain links TRBV12-5 to TRBJ2-5; TRBD2 aligns across 7 bases. Looked up from germline, CDR1 is LGHNT and CDR2 is FRNRAP. J gave up 9 bases and V 6 bases, and 4 bases lay outside the gene matches. This CDR3 contains 11 residues. DNA of the CDR3: TGTGCTAGTGGCGTCCGGGAGGCCCAGTACTTC. Translated, it gives CASGVREAQYF.

This clonotype was seen just once. The rearrangement joins TRBV12-3 or TRBV12-4 to TRBJ2-1, with D possibly being TRBD1 (5 bases). This CDR3 comprises 13 residues. V was trimmed by 7 bases and J by 4 bases, leaving 11 bases between them. The CDR3 loop reads CASTGQNYNEQFF. As DNA, the CDR3 is TGTGCCAGCACCGGACAAAATTACAATGAGCAGTTCTTC.

Here the CDR3 DNA reads TGTGCCAGCAGTACCCCAAAGATTGATAAGAGGGGCTATGGGAATGAAGCTTTCTTT. Translated: CASSTPKIDKRGYGNEAFF. The chain links TRBV6-4 to TRBJ1-1; tentatively, D is TRBD1 (5 bases). The CDR3 covers 19 residues. Looked up from germline, CDR1 is MRHNA and CDR2 is SNTAGT. V lost 5 bases and J lost 7, with 32 bases in between.

The chain employs TRBV6-6 and TRBJ1-1, with a tentative D call TRBD1 (5 bases). This CDR3 comprises 14 residues. V dropped 0 bases and J dropped 5 bases, with 10 bases sitting between them. Per germline, CDR1 MNHNY and CDR2 SVGAGI (reference sequence). The CDR3 reads CASSYSSPGTEAFF. In nucleotides, the CDR3 is TGTGCCAGCAGTTACTCGAGTCCAGGGACTGAAGCTTTCTTT.

The V call is TRBV20-1, the J call TRBJ2-3, with D unresolved. In germline, CDR1 is DFQATT, CDR2 SNEGSKA (reference sequence). Trimming removed 1 base from V and 0 bases from J, with 5 bases in between. The CDR3 runs to 13 residues. The CDR3 is CSARAESTDTQYF. CDR3 DNA sequence: TGCAGTGCTAGAGCGGAGAGCACAGATACGCAGTATTTT.

There are a few counts of this clonotype. J is TRBJ2-2 and V is TRBV5-1; D is possibly TRBD2 (6 bases). Trimming left V 6 bases short and J 4 bases short, with 13 bases between. Germline CDR1 SGHRS, CDR2 YFSETQ. CDR3 length: 14 residues. DNA for the CDR3: TGCGCCAGCAACCTGGGGGGACCCACCGGGGAGCTGTTTTTT. It specifies CASNLGGPTGELFF. Drawing the rest from reference TRBV5-1 and TRBJ2-2, the complete variable domain is KAGVTQTPRYLIKTRGQQVTLSCSPISGHRSVSWYQQTPGQGLQFLFEYFSETQRNKGNFPGRFSGRQFSNSRSEMNVSTLELGDSALYLCASNLGGPTGELFFGEGSRLTVL.

The J gene is TRBJ2-7, the V gene TRBV29-1; 8 bases align to TRBD1. V lost 6 bases, J lost 0 bases, and 7 bases stayed unmatched. This CDR3 has 14 residues. Germline values: CDR1 SQVTM, CDR2 ANQGSEA. The CDR3 loop is CSVLGQADSYEQYF. Written as DNA, the CDR3 is TGCAGCGTCTTGGGACAGGCCGACTCCTACGAGCAGTACTTC.

This clonotype was counted between two and nine times. The chain carries TRBV13 and TRBJ2-1; D not certain. There are 13 residues in the CDR3. Germline CDR1 PRHDT, CDR2 FYEKMQ (reference sequence). V gave up 5 bases and J gave up 3 bases, with 8 bases separating them. For the CDR3, the DNA is TGTGCCAGCAGCCAGAGACGCTACAATGAGCAGTTCTTC. Protein sequence: CASSQRRYNEQFF.

V and J are TRBV27 and TRBJ2-3; possibly TRBD2 for D (6 bases). Per the germline V gene, CDR1 is MNHEY and CDR2 is SMNVEV (reference sequence). The CDR3 is 15 residues long. V dropped 4 bases and J dropped 4 bases, with 15 bases sitting between them. CDR3 coding DNA: TGTGCCAGCAGTTCACTGGAGGGCCCAGCAGATACGCAGTATTTT. Protein: CASSSLEGPADTQYF.

This chain joins TRBV24-1 and TRBJ2-2; D may match TRBD1 or TRBD2 (6 bases each). V was pared by 7 bases and J by 7 bases, with 24 bases between. The germline CDR1 and CDR2 sequences are KGHDR and SFDVKD. The CDR3 covers 17 residues. The CDR3 DNA sequence: TGTGCCACCAGCCCTAGGGGGGTCAGGATTTCGGTCGGGGAGCTGTTTTTT. Amino acids: CATSPRGVRISVGELFF.